This T cell receptor (beta chain) is drawn from a study of blood T cell repertoires in COVID-19. Study-level background: The United States, Italy and Spain provided the acute and convalescent COVID-19 samples. PBMCs, B-cell-depleted T cells, or T cells were the source of the cDNA or gDNA that made up the material.

This clone was detected once. CDR3 length: 15 residues. V trimming: 10 bases; J trimming: 2 bases; junction bases outside the gene matches: 10. In germline, CDR1 is ENHRY, CDR2 SYGVKD. Original methodology: Researchers report that nucleated cell counts were estimated from reference gene primer amplification. Sequencing was performed with immunoSEQ multiplex PCR; in TCRdb, only in-frame clones are kept and a portion is missing. V and J calls and clone size are copied from that table; D and trimming were computed from the DNA. The sample has more than 20,000 clones, 85% to 90% seen once; the top ten hold 1.5% to 2%.

V usage is TRBV10-3 and J usage is TRBJ2-2, with TRBD2 matching 7 bases. The source of this sequence is a woman aged 60-75 years with active COVID-19. The specimen sequenced was peripheral blood. DNA for the CDR3: TGTGCCAGCCGGTCCCGGGGGGAAAACACCGGGGAGCTGTTTTTT. Translating gives CASRSRGENTGELFF.